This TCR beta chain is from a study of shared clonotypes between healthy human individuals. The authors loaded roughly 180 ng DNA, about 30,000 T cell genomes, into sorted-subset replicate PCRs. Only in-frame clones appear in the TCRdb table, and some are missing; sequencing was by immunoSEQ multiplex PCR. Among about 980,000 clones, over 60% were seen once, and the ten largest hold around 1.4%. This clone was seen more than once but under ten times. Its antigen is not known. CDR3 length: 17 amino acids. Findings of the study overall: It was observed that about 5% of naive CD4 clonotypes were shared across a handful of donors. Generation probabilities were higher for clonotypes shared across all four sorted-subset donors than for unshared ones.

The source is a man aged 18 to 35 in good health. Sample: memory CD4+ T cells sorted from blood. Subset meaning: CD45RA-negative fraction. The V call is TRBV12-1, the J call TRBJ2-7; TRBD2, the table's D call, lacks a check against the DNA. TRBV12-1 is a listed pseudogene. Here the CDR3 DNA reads TGTGCCAGCAGCTCCAACGTCGAGACTGGGAGCTCCTACGAGCAGTACTTC. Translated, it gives CASSSNVETGSSYEQYF.